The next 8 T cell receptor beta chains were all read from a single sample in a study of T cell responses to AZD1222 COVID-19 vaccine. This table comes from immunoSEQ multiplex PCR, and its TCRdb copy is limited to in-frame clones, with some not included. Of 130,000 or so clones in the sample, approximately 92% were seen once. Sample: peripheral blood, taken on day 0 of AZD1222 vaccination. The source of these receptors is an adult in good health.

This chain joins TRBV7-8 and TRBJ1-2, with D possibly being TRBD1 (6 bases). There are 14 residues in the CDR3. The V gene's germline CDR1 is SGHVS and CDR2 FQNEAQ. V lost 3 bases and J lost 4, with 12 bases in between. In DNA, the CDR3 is TGTGCCAGCAGCTTGTCACTACAGGGCTATGGCTACACCTTC. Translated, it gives CASSLSLQGYGYTF.

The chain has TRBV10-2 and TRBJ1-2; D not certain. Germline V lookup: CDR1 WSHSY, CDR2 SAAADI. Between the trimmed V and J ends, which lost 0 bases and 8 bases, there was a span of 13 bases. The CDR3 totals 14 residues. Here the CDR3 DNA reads TGCGCCAGCAGTGAGTCCTGGGGAAGTGGCGGCTACACCTTC. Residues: CASSESWGSGGYTF.

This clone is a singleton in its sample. This CDR3 is CASSMMGAAIYF. The CDR3 nucleotides read TGTGCCAGTAGTATGATGGGAGCGGCCATATATTTT. This rearrangement joins TRBV19 to TRBJ1-3; no firm D call. The length of the CDR3 is 12 residues. Germline V gene data show CDR1 as LNHDA and CDR2 as SQIVND (reference sequence). V dropped 3 bases and J dropped 11 bases, with 11 bases sitting between them.

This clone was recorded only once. CDR3 nucleotide sequence: TGTGCCAGTAGTCAATGGTCAGGAAACACCATATATTTT. As protein: CASSQWSGNTIYF. The chain recombines TRBV19 with TRBJ1-3; no clear D gene. Germline assignment: CDR1 LNHDA and CDR2 SQIVND (reference sequence). The CDR3 covers 13 residues. V lost 5 bases and J 4 bases, leaving 9 bases between the germline ends.

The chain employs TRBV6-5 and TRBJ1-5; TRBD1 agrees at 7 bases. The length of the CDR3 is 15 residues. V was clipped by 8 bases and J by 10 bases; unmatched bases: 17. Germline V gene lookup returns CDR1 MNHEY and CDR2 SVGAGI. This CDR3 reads CASGELTGAAGPQHF. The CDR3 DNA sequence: TGTGCCAGCGGGGAATTAACAGGGGCCGCCGGACCCCAGCATTTT.

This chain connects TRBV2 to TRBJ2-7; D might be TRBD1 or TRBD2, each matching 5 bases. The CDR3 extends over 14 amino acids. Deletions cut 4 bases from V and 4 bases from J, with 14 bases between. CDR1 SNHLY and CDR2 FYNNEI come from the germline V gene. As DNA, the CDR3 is TGTGCCAGCAGTGGGGGGTCCCCAAGTTACGAGCAGTACTTC. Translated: CASSGGSPSYEQYF.

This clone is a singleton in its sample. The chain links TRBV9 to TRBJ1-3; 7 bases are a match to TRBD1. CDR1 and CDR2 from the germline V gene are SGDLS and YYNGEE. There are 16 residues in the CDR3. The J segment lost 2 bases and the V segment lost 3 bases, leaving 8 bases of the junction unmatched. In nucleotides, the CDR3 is TGTGCCAGCAGCGAGGGGGCAGGGGCGCCTGGAAACACCATATATTTT. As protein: CASSEGAGAPGNTIYF.

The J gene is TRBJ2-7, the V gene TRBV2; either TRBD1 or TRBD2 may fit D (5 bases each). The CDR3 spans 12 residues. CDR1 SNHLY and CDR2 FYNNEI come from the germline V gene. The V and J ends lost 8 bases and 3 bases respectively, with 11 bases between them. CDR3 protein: CASHRDDYEQYF. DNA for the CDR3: TGTGCCAGCCACCGGGACGACTACGAGCAGTACTTC.